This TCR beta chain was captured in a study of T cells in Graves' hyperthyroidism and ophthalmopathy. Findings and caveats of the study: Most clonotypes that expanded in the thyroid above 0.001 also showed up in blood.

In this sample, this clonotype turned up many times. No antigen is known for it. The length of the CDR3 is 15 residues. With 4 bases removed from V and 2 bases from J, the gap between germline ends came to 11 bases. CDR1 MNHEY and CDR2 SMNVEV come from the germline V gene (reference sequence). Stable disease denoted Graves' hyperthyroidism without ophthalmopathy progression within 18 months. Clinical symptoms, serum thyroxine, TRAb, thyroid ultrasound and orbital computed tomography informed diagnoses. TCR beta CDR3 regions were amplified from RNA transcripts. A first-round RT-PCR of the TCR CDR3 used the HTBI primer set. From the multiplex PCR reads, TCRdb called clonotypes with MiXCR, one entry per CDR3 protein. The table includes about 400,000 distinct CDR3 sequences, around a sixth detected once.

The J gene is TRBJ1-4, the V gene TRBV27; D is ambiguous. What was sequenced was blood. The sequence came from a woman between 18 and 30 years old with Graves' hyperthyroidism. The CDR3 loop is CASSSGRRTNEKLFF. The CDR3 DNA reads TGTGCCAGCAGTTCCGGACGCAGGACTAATGAAAAACTGTTTTTT.